Reported below is one T cell receptor (beta chain). This sample is part of a study of graft-versus-host responses after intestinal transplantation. Trimming removed 9 bases at V and 7 bases at J, with 13 bases between. This CDR3 is built from 12 residues. Clones were read by immunoSEQ multiplex PCR, and TCRdb kept only the in-frame ones, dropping some. Of roughly 7,000 clones listed, roughly four fifths are singletons. Graft-derived tissue was subjected to processing to liberate intraepithelial and lamina propria lymphocytes. Sequenced material: ileum tissue, taken 220 to 230 days after intestinal transplant. This chain connects TRBV23-1 to TRBJ2-1; tentatively, D is TRBD2 (5 bases). TRBV23-1 carries the ORF label, with uncertain function. The sequence was collected from a human patient who received an intestinal transplant, so some T cells may come from the graft donor. CDR3 in amino acids: CARPGVGNEQFF. CDR3 sequence (DNA): TGCGCCAGGCCCGGGGTCGGGAATGAGCAGTTCTTC.